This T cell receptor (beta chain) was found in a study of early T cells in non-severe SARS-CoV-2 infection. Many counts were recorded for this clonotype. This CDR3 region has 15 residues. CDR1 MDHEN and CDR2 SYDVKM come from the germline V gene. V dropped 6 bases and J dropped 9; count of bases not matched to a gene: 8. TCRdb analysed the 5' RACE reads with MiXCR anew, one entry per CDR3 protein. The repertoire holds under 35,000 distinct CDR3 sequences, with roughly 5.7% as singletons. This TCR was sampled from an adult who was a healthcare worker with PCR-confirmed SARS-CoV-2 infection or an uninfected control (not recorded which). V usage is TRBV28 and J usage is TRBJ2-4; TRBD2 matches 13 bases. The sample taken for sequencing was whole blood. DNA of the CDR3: TGTGCCAGCAGCGCCGTCGGACTAGCGGGAGTCATTCAGTACTTC. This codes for CASSAVGLAGVIQYF.